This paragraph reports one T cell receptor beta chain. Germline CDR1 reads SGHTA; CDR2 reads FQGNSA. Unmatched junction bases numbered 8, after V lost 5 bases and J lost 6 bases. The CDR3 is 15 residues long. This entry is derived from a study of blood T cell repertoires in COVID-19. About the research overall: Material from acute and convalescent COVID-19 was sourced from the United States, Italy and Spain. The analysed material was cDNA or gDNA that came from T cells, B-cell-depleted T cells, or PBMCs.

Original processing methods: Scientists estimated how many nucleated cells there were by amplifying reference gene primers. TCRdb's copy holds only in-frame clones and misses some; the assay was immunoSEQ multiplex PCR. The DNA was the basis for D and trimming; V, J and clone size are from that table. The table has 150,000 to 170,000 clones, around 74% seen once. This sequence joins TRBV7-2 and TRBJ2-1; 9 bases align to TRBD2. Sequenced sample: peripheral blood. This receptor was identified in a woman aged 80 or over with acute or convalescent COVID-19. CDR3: CASSRGGGGANEQFF. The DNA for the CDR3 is TGTGCCAGCAGCCGGGGAGGCGGGGGGGCCAATGAGCAGTTCTTC.